This T cell receptor beta chain derives from a study of T-cell memory formation after mild COVID-19. About the study: For the most part, TCR clusters were specific to one donor. General study results and limits: From day 15 to 85, contracting clones were balanced between CD4 and CD8, whereas later expanders leaned toward CD4+. The pre-infection memory compartment contained some responding clones, suggesting cross-reactive memory joined. Contracting CD4+ clones were located mainly in CM and EM, and CD8+ clones in EMRA.

Germline V lookup: CDR1 MNHNS, CDR2 SASEGT. The V gene end was trimmed by 4 bases and the J gene end by 2 bases; junction bases not matched to a gene: 2. This CDR3 contains 13 residues. This clonotype was observed many times. Antigen specificity is unknown. TCRdb independently ran MiXCR on the 5' RACE reads; one entry per CDR3 protein. The repertoire holds a few hundred thousand distinct CDR3 sequences, with more than 15% as singletons. The sequencing input was PBMCs or a T cell subset sorted from them (not recorded which). The chain recombines TRBV6-1 with TRBJ2-7, with TRBD1 identical over 7 bases. The source is a man aged 18 to 35 who had mild COVID-19 (a few samples of this study predate the infection). Cell type and time point are not known. CDR3 protein: CASSVTGAYEQYV. The CDR3 DNA reads TGTGCCAGCAGTGTTACAGGGGCCTACGAGCAGTACGTC.